This T cell receptor (beta chain) was recovered during a study of identical twins. MiXCR was run by TCRdb on the 5' RACE reads, yielding one entry per CDR3 protein. The sample lists around 530,000 distinct CDR3 sequences, approximately 16% occurring once. Germline V lookup: CDR1 SGDLS, CDR2 YYNGEE. The CDR3 consists of 13 residues. The V end was cut by 0 bases, the J end by 7 bases, with 10 bases between. This clonotype appeared many times. This sample also belongs to another study, concerning yellow fever vaccine responses in identical twins.

Sequencing used CD4+ T cells sorted from blood. The source is a woman younger than 35 in good health. This chain joins TRBV9 and TRBJ1-1; D uncertain. CDR3 nucleotides: TGTGCCAGCAGCGTAGAATTTTACAGTGAAGCTTTCTTT. Translated: CASSVEFYSEAFF. Based on the CDR3 plus reference TRBV9 and TRBJ1-1, the full variable domain is DSGVTQTPKHLITATGQRVTLRCSPRSGDLSVYWYQQSLDQGLQFLIQYYNGEERAKGNILERFSAQQFPDLHSELNLSSLELGDSALYFCASSVEFYSEAFFGQGTRLTVV.